These 28 T cell receptor beta chains originate from one sample sequenced in a study of T cell repertoires in cytomegalovirus infection. These receptors lack a known antigen. TCRdb redid the calling of the reads with MiXCR, one entry per CDR3 protein. The top ten hold about 37% of the sample, which has under 150,000 distinct CDR3 sequences, roughly a quarter seen once. Sequenced input: PBMCs, sequenced either directly or after in vitro stimulation (not recorded which). All receptors derive from a human donor in good health (CMV status not recorded). Some clones in this sample may be carry-over from other donors' samples.

This clonotype has just a few counts. This chain links TRBV28 with TRBJ1-4; D remains ambiguous. The CDR3 runs to 15 residues. Germline lookup yields CDR1 MDHEN and CDR2 SYDVKM. Trimming removed 2 bases from V and 5 bases from J, with 12 bases in between. The DNA for the CDR3 is TGTGCCAGCAGTTTAGCCGGGCCGGCGAATGAAAAACTGTTTTTT. It translates to CASSLAGPANEKLFF.

This clonotype was seen ten or more times. The rearrangement joins TRBV7-2 to TRBJ1-1; D is unclear. The CDR3 covers 13 residues. The germline CDR1 and CDR2 sequences are SGHTA and FQGNSA. V lost 8 bases and J 0 bases, leaving 10 bases between the germline ends. The CDR3 spells CASQSQLNTEAFF. CDR3 nucleotide sequence: TGTGCCAGCCAATCCCAATTGAACACTGAAGCTTTCTTT.

The chain combines TRBV20-1 with TRBJ1-4; maybe TRBD1 (5 bases). Germline-derived CDR1 and CDR2 are DFQATT and SNEGSKA (reference sequence). V dropped 3 bases and J dropped 8 bases, with 13 bases sitting between them. This CDR3 region has 13 residues. This chain's CDR3 is CSASSGLGEKLFF. CDR3 bases: TGCAGTGCTAGTTCAGGGCTCGGAGAAAAACTGTTTTTT.

The genes are TRBV6-2 or TRBV6-3 and TRBJ2-5; no clear D gene. This CDR3 is built from 11 residues. Germline loops: CDR1 MNHEY, CDR2 SVGEGT. V lost 7 bases and J 5 bases, leaving 8 bases between the germline ends. The CDR3 loop reads CASISLETQYF. CDR3 nucleotides: TGTGCCAGCATTAGTCTGGAGACCCAGTACTTC.

The chain couples TRBV25-1 to TRBJ1-1; D is undetermined. The germline gives CDR1 MGHDK, CDR2 SYGVNS. V was cut by 0 bases and J by 2 bases, with 4 bases left in between. The CDR3 contains 13 residues. The DNA for the CDR3 is TGTGCCAGCAGTGAATACGGAAACACTGAAGCTTTCTTT. Translated, it gives CASSEYGNTEAFF.

V and J are TRBV19 and TRBJ2-2, with TRBD2 matching 10 bases. From germline, CDR1 is LNHDA and CDR2 SQIVND (reference sequence). The CDR3 is 15 residues long. The ends lost 7 bases at V and 4 bases at J; junction bases unmatched: 6. CDR3 DNA: TGTGCCAGTATTCCCGGGACTAGCGTCACCGGGGAGCTGTTTTTT. Protein product: CASIPGTSVTGELFF.

This clonotype was detected only a few times. The CDR3 nucleotides read TGTGCCAGCAGCTCTACACAGGGGATTAACTATGGCTACACCTTC. Its translation is CASSSTQGINYGYTF. The chain is built from TRBV11-2 and TRBJ1-2, with 7 positions matching TRBD1. CDR1 SGHAT and CDR2 FQNNGV come from the germline V gene. V gave up 4 bases and J gave up 1 base; unmatched junction bases: 6. This CDR3 comprises 15 residues.

The chain has TRBV10-3 and TRBJ2-7, with 7 positions matching TRBD1. Losses at the gene ends were 6 bases for V and 5 bases for J; bases not matched to a gene: 4. Looked up from germline, CDR1 is ENHRY and CDR2 is SYGVKD. The CDR3 length is 12 residues. CDR3: CAISPQGHEQYV. The CDR3 nucleotides read TGTGCCATCAGCCCACAGGGGCACGAGCAGTACGTC.

This clonotype turned up a few times. As DNA, the CDR3 is TGTGCCAGTTCCCACGGCCGGGACCTAGCCAAAAACATTCAGTACTTC. It yields the protein CASSHGRDLAKNIQYF. The gene calls are TRBV19 and TRBJ2-4; possibly TRBD1 or TRBD2 for D (5 bases each). Germline values: CDR1 LNHDA, CDR2 SQIVND (reference sequence). The CDR3 contains 16 residues. V lost 8 bases, J lost 0 bases, and 17 bases lay in between.

The chain links TRBV4-3 to TRBJ1-2; no firm D call. CDR3 length: 13 amino acids. Germline lookup yields CDR1 LGHNA and CDR2 YSLEER. The V end was cut by 0 bases, the J end by 4 bases, with 6 bases between. CDR3 region: CASSQDEGYGYTF. CDR3 DNA: TGCGCCAGCAGCCAAGATGAGGGCTATGGCTACACCTTC.

The J gene is TRBJ2-7, the V gene TRBV7-2, with 10 positions matching TRBD2. In germline, CDR1 is SGHTA, CDR2 FQGNSA. CDR3 length equals 11 residues. The chain's CDR3 is CASSCGLADDV. In DNA, the CDR3 is TGTGCCAGCAGCTGCGGACTAGCGGACGACGTC.

V usage is TRBV12-3 or TRBV12-4 and J usage is TRBJ2-3, with D possibly TRBD1 on 5 matching bases. Deletions cut 2 bases from V and 4 bases from J, with 19 bases between. This CDR3 has 17 amino acids. The CDR3 here is CASSLSPDLGVPDTQYF. In nucleotides, the CDR3 is TGTGCCAGCAGTTTAAGCCCGGACCTAGGGGTGCCAGATACGCAGTATTTT.

Here the CDR3 reads CASSLTRGTTEAFF. The CDR3 DNA follows: TGTGCCAGCAGTTTAACGAGGGGGACCACTGAAGCTTTCTTT. J is TRBJ1-1 and V is TRBV27; D is possibly TRBD1 (6 bases). This CDR3 has 14 residues. V was shortened by 2 bases and J by 4 bases, with 11 bases between the two germline ends. Germline V CDR1 and CDR2: MNHEY, SMNVEV (reference sequence).

The chain is built from TRBV7-9 and TRBJ2-1, with 13 bases matching TRBD2. The V segment lost 5 bases and the J segment 0 bases; nucleotides outside the gene matches: 10. This CDR3 contains 19 residues. From germline, CDR1 is SEHNR and CDR2 FQNEAQ (reference sequence). CDR3 nucleotides: TGTGCCAGCAGCCCTGGGGGACTAGCGGGAATGAGCTCCTACAATGAGCAGTTCTTC. Encoded protein: CASSPGGLAGMSSYNEQFF.

CDR3 bases: TGTGCCAGCAGCCAAGCGGGGCGGGGGGGAAGGCCCGACACTGAAGCTTTCTTT. Protein: CASSQAGRGGRPDTEAFF. The chain links TRBV14 to TRBJ1-1, with a possible D match to TRBD1 (5 bases). The CDR3 runs 18 residues. CDR1 is SGHDN, CDR2 FVKESK, per germline. Trimming stripped 1 base from V and 3 bases from J, with 21 bases between.

This clonotype was seen many times. The rearrangement joins TRBV12-3 or TRBV12-4 to TRBJ2-1, with 7 bases lining up with TRBD1. This CDR3 has 16 amino acids. V lost 3 bases, J lost 4 bases, and 9 bases stayed unmatched. The CDR3 reads CASSLLTGQSYNEQFF. CDR3 nucleotide sequence: TGTGCCAGCAGTTTGCTTACGGGACAGTCATACAATGAGCAGTTCTTC.

This clonotype turned up a few times. CDR3 coding DNA: TGTGCCAGCAGCGAGATGTCGTTGAATTCACCCCTCCACTTT. Its translation is CASSEMSLNSPLHF. This sequence joins TRBV11-1 and TRBJ1-6; D call uncertain. The V gene's germline CDR1 is SGHAT and CDR2 FQDESV (reference sequence). Between the trimmed V and J ends, which lost 5 bases and 7 bases, there was a span of 12 bases. The CDR3 has 14 residues.

In this sample, this clonotype turned up a few times. V is TRBV20-1 and J is TRBJ2-1; 11 positions agree with TRBD2. Per germline, CDR1 DFQATT and CDR2 SNEGSKA (reference sequence). Germline trimming cut 0 bases from V and 8 bases from J; bases unmatched to any gene: 6. There are 15 residues in the CDR3. CDR3 protein: CSARDLLAGAYEQFF. In DNA form, the CDR3 reads TGCAGTGCTAGAGATTTACTAGCGGGAGCATATGAGCAGTTCTTC.

Note on this clonotype: The junction does not match germline at one end; this may be a read error. The chain joins TRBV28 to TRBJ1-1, with 10 bases that match TRBD1. This CDR3 region has 14 residues. Per germline, CDR1 MDHEN and CDR2 SYDVKM. CDR3: CAGRTGGMVTEAFF. The CDR3 DNA sequence: TGTGCCGGCAGGACAGGGGGGATGGTCACTGAAGCTTTCTTT.

This clonotype was seen a handful of times. The V and J genes are TRBV7-9 and TRBJ2-2; 11 nucleotides agree with TRBD2. This CDR3 is 16 amino acids long. The J segment lost 5 bases and the V segment lost 4 bases, leaving 6 bases of the junction unmatched. Germline CDR1 and CDR2: SEHNR and FQNEAQ (reference sequence). This CDR3 reads CASSSLAGVRTGELFF. CDR3 in DNA: TGTGCCAGCAGCTCACTAGCGGGAGTTCGAACCGGGGAGCTGTTTTTT.

At least ten counts were recorded for this clonotype. The chain is built from TRBV25-1 and TRBJ2-3; D unclear. The CDR3 has 15 residues. CDR1 MGHDK and CDR2 SYGVNS come from the germline V gene. V was clipped by 4 bases and J by 1 base, with 12 bases between them. The CDR3 loop reads CASSVSDGGTDTQYF. The CDR3 bases are TGTGCCAGCAGTGTTTCCGACGGAGGCACAGATACGCAGTATTTT.

This clonotype was found many times. V is TRBV7-2 and J is TRBJ1-1; TRBD1 matches at 7 bases. Germline CDR1 and CDR2: SGHTA and FQGNSA. The CDR3 has 14 amino acids. V was pared by 1 base and J by 4 bases, with 3 bases of the junction left unmatched. CDR3 coding DNA: TGTGCCAGCAGCTTAGGACAGGGTATCACTGAAGCTTTCTTT. It is translated as CASSLGQGITEAFF.

The gene calls are TRBV29-1 and TRBJ2-7; weak D call: TRBD1 (5 bases). Per germline, CDR1 SQVTM and CDR2 ANQGSEA. Trimming pared 4 bases from V and 2 bases from J, leaving 12 bases between. CDR3 length: 13 amino acids. CDR3: CSVVNRFTYEQYF. The CDR3 bases are TGCAGCGTTGTAAACAGGTTCACCTACGAGCAGTACTTC.

This clonotype was picked up a small number of times. The chain employs TRBV6-6 and TRBJ2-7, with 8 bases identical to TRBD1. Germline lookup yields CDR1 MNHNY and CDR2 SVGAGI (reference sequence). The length of the CDR3 is 14 residues. V was pared by 6 bases and J by 4 bases, with 8 bases of the junction left unmatched. Here the CDR3 reads CASRDGRGPYEQYV. The CDR3 nucleotides read TGTGCCAGCAGGGACGGCAGGGGGCCGTACGAGCAGTACGTC.

This clonotype has just a few counts. In DNA form, the CDR3 reads TGTGCCAGCAGTTCATCGGCCAACGTCCTGACTTTC. Amino acids: CASSSSANVLTF. The chain uses TRBV6-2 or TRBV6-3 and TRBJ2-6; D not resolved. The length of the CDR3 is 12 residues. Trimming cost V 4 bases and J 6 bases, with 4 bases left between them. Germline values: CDR1 MNHEY, CDR2 SVGEGT.

This sequence joins TRBV4-1 and TRBJ1-2; possibly TRBD1 for D (5 bases). Trimming stripped 1 base from V and 2 bases from J, with 20 bases between. The V gene's germline CDR1 is MGHRA and CDR2 YSYEKL. The CDR3 length is 18 residues. In DNA, the CDR3 is TGCGCCAGCAGCCAAGTATCAGGGCGGTCCGGAGCGAACTATGGCTACACCTTC. The encoded protein is CASSQVSGRSGANYGYTF.

This clonotype was seen many times. CDR3 bases: TGTGCCAGCAGCTTAGAGGTGACCTTCCTGAAGCTTTTCTTT. Amino acid sequence: CASSLEVTFLKLFF. The chain is built from TRBV7-2 and TRBJ1-1; no clear D gene. There are 14 residues in the CDR3. CDR1 is SGHTA and CDR2 is FQGNSA in the germline V gene. The V end was cut by 1 base, the J end by 13 bases, with 19 bases between.

The CDR3 sequence is CASSLEVSDSRINTEAFF. The DNA of the CDR3 is TGTGCCAGCAGTTTAGAGGTCAGCGACAGCAGGATTAACACTGAAGCTTTCTTT. This rearrangement joins TRBV12-3 or TRBV12-4 to TRBJ1-1; TRBD1 might be the D (5 bases). The CDR3 covers 18 residues. V was pared by 1 base and J by 2 bases, with 20 bases between.